This T cell receptor (beta chain) was obtained from a study of blood T cell repertoires in COVID-19. Background on the study: PBMCs, B-cell-depleted T cells, or T cells were the source of the cDNA or gDNA that made up the material.

CDR1 and CDR2 (germline): SGHRS, YFSETQ. This CDR3 is 17 amino acids long. The V and J ends lost 2 bases and 2 bases respectively, with 14 bases between them. Sequencing was performed with immunoSEQ multiplex PCR; in TCRdb, only in-frame clones are kept and a portion is missing. The data contain 350,000 or so clones, more than 70% of them seen just once; the ten biggest clones take up under 3%. Sequenced material: peripheral blood. The J gene is TRBJ1-6, the V gene TRBV5-1; TRBD1 is a possible D gene (6 bases). The source of this sequence is a man aged 25-40 years with active or convalescent COVID-19. CDR3 in amino acids: CASSLGGGATYNSPLHF. The DNA for the CDR3 is TGCGCCAGCAGCTTAGGAGGGGGGGCTACCTATAATTCACCCCTCCACTTT.